The 32 T cell receptor beta chains listed next were all sequenced from one sample in a study of shared clonotypes between healthy human individuals. CD45RO-negative, CCR7-positively selected cells formed the naive CD8 fraction, excluding terminally differentiated effector memory CD45RA+ cells. Here immunoSEQ multiplex PCR was the method, and the copy in TCRdb shows in-frame clones only, minus some. The data contain some 2.1 million clones, 85% to 95% of them singletons. What was sequenced was naive CD8+ T cells from PBMCs. Receptor source: a man younger than 35 in good health. Some clones in this sample may be carry-over from other donors' samples.

The chain links TRBV5-1 to TRBJ2-1; 10 positions agree with TRBD2. The CDR3 is 16 amino acids. CDR1 is SGHRS, CDR2 YFSETQ, per germline. V shed 5 bases and J 2 bases; nucleotides not matched to a gene: 7. In DNA form, the CDR3 reads TGCGCCAGCAGTTGGGTAGCGGGAGGTACCTACAATGAGCAGTTCTTC. Amino acids: CASSWVAGGTYNEQFF.

There are a few counts of this clone. The V gene is TRBV9, the J gene TRBJ1-1, with D uncertain. The CDR3 runs to 13 residues. CDR1 is SGDLS and CDR2 is YYNGEE in the germline V gene. The ends were cut back, 3 bases at V and 0 bases at J, with 6 bases in the middle. The DNA of the CDR3 is TGTGCCAGCAGCGCCCTAGTGAACACTGAAGCTTTCTTT. Its translation: CASSALVNTEAFF.

The chain is built from TRBV2 and TRBJ1-2, with unresolved D. With 2 bases removed from V and 4 bases from J, the gap between germline ends came to 17 bases. CDR3 length: 16 amino acids. From germline, CDR1 is SNHLY and CDR2 FYNNEI. CDR3 protein: CASSEIKEQVGYGYTF. CDR3 bases: TGTGCCAGCAGTGAAATAAAGGAGCAGGTCGGCTATGGCTACACCTTC.

The CDR3 sequence is CASSSFGDLNTGELFF. The CDR3 bases are TGTGCCAGCAGCTCTTTCGGGGATTTGAACACCGGGGAGCTGTTTTTT. This rearrangement joins TRBV7-9 to TRBJ2-2; D possibly corresponds to TRBD2 (5 bases). Trimming cost V 4 bases and J 1 base, with 13 bases left between them. Germline values: CDR1 SEHNR, CDR2 FQNEAQ (reference sequence). This CDR3 spans 16 amino acids. Based on the CDR3 plus reference TRBV7-9 and TRBJ2-2, the full variable domain is DTGVSQNPRHKITKRGQNVTFRCDPISEHNRLYWYRQTLGQGPEFLTYFQNEAQLEKSRLLSDRFSAERPKGSFSTLEIQRTEQGDSAMYLCASSSFGDLNTGELFFGEGSRLTVL.

The gene calls are TRBV10-2 and TRBJ2-2; D is perhaps TRBD1 (5 bases). Germline loops: CDR1 WSHSY, CDR2 SAAADI. Trimming took off 6 bases at V and 3 bases at J, with 14 bases between the two ends. The CDR3 length is 15 residues. CDR3: CASSLTATYTGELFF. The DNA of the CDR3 is TGCGCCAGCAGCCTGACAGCCACTTACACCGGGGAGCTGTTTTTT.

The chain has TRBV28 and TRBJ2-2; the D is unclear. Germline V gene lookup returns CDR1 MDHEN and CDR2 SYDVKM. V was clipped by 5 bases and J by 3 bases, with 13 bases between them. This CDR3 spans 15 amino acids. The CDR3 region is CASSAPGLHTGELFF. The CDR3 coding sequence is TGTGCCAGCAGTGCCCCCGGGTTGCACACCGGGGAGCTGTTTTTT.

The chain is built from TRBV10-3 and TRBJ1-5; D gene ambiguous. The germline CDR1 and CDR2 sequences are ENHRY and SYGVKD. The CDR3 runs 14 residues. Trimming left V 2 bases short and J 3 bases short, with 8 bases between. This CDR3 is CAISEPGNNQPQHF. CDR3 DNA: TGTGCCATCAGTGAGCCCGGGAACAATCAGCCCCAGCATTTT.

The chain links TRBV5-6 to TRBJ1-2, with TRBD1 identical over 11 bases. This CDR3 has 17 residues. Per germline, CDR1 SGHDT and CDR2 YYEEEE. Losses at the gene ends were 2 bases for V and 0 bases for J; bases not matched to a gene: 6. CDR3 loop: CASSFRDRGYPNYGYTF. CDR3 DNA sequence: TGTGCCAGCAGCTTCCGGGACAGGGGGTACCCTAACTATGGCTACACCTTC.

This chain links TRBV13 with TRBJ2-7; no clear D gene. Germline lookup yields CDR1 PRHDT and CDR2 FYEKMQ (reference sequence). This CDR3 is 15 amino acids long. Between the trimmed V and J ends, which lost 0 bases and 6 bases, there was a span of 15 bases. The CDR3 reads CASSLGLGEVGEQYF. DNA of the CDR3: TGTGCCAGCAGCTTAGGGCTGGGTGAGGTAGGCGAGCAGTACTTC.

The rearrangement links TRBV6-5 to TRBJ1-1; D is ambiguous. Trimming took 2 bases from V and 5 from J, leaving 12 bases between them. Germline CDR1 reads MNHEY; CDR2 reads SVGAGI. The length of the CDR3 is 14 residues. The CDR3 protein is CASSYTDPRTEAFF. As DNA, the CDR3 is TGTGCCAGCAGTTACACCGATCCCAGGACTGAAGCTTTCTTT.

The rearrangement joins TRBV11-2 to TRBJ2-7, with D tentatively TRBD1 (6 bases). V was cut by 1 base and J by 8 bases, with 12 bases left in between. Germline V gene lookup returns CDR1 SGHAT and CDR2 FQNNGV. The CDR3 runs 13 residues. The CDR3 DNA follows: TGTGCCAGCAGCTTAGGGTTACAGGGAAAGCAGTACTTC. Residues: CASSLGLQGKQYF.

The chain is built from TRBV9 and TRBJ2-3, with TRBD2 matching 7 bases. The V and J ends lost 0 bases and 1 base, in that order; junction bases with no gene match: 5. This CDR3 region has 16 residues. Germline CDR1 is SGDLS and CDR2 is YYNGEE. The CDR3 coding sequence is TGTGCCAGCAGCGTAGAATGGGCGGGGGGCACAGATACGCAGTATTTT. It specifies CASSVEWAGGTDTQYF.

This chain joins TRBV28 and TRBJ2-7; 7 bases fit TRBD1. Germline V gene sequence: CDR1 MDHEN, CDR2 SYDVKM. Trimming removed 10 bases from V and 3 bases from J; junction bases left unmatched: 9. The CDR3 has 13 amino acids. The CDR3 reads CATLTTGNYEQYF. As DNA, the CDR3 is TGTGCCACCTTGACGACAGGGAACTACGAGCAGTACTTC.

The V gene is TRBV10-3, the J gene TRBJ2-7; 9 bases fit TRBD1. J was trimmed by 3 bases and V by 10 bases; bases with no gene match: 7. Looked up from germline, CDR1 is ENHRY and CDR2 is SYGVKD. This CDR3 is 13 amino acids long. The CDR3 loop reads CATWDREFYEQYF. CDR3 bases: TGTGCCACTTGGGACAGGGAATTCTACGAGCAGTACTTC.

V gene TRBV5-5 combines with J gene TRBJ2-7; D not resolved. Germline assignment: CDR1 SGHKS and CDR2 YYEKEE (reference sequence). Trimming left V 0 bases short and J 2 bases short, with 9 bases between. This CDR3 is 14 amino acids long. For the CDR3, the DNA is TGTGCCAGCAGCTTGGTCGGCAGCACCTACGAGCAGTACTTC. Translating gives CASSLVGSTYEQYF. Supplemented by reference TRBV5-5 and TRBJ2-7, the full variable domain reads DAGVTQSPTHLIKTRGQQVTLRCSPISGHKSVSWYQQVLGQGPQFIFQYYEKEERGRGNFPDRFSARQFPNYSSELNVNALLLGDSALYLCASSLVGSTYEQYFGPGTRLTVT.

The chain is built from TRBV6-1 and TRBJ1-6; D ambiguous. CDR3 length equals 13 residues. The V gene's germline CDR1 is MNHNS and CDR2 SASEGT. The V and J ends lost 2 bases and 9 bases respectively, with 8 bases between them. This chain's CDR3 is CASSELSGSPLHF. As DNA, the CDR3 is TGTGCCAGCAGTGAACTCTCTGGTTCACCCCTCCACTTT.

Turning to this clone: Other DNA sequences of this sample code for an identical CDR3. The chain couples TRBV30 to TRBJ1-5, with unresolved D. Germline lookup yields CDR1 GTSNPN and CDR2 SVGIG (reference sequence). V shed 0 bases and J shed 4 bases, with 10 bases lying between them. The CDR3 sequence is 14 residues long. The CDR3 loop reads CAWSVRGGNQPQHF. In nucleotides, the CDR3 is TGTGCCTGGAGTGTACGCGGCGGGAATCAGCCCCAGCATTTT. Full variable domain (rest looked up from reference TRBV30 and TRBJ1-5): SQTIHQWPATLVQPVGSPLSLECTVEGTSNPNLYWYRQAAGRGLQLLFYSVGIGQISSEVPQNLSASRPQDRQFILSSKKLLLSDSGFYLCAWSVRGGNQPQHFGDGTRLSIL.

The chain links TRBV15 to TRBJ2-5; TRBD1 matches at 8 bases. The CDR3 is 14 amino acids. Germline values: CDR1 LNHNV, CDR2 YYDKDF (reference sequence). V shed 5 bases and J 6 bases; nucleotides not matched to a gene: 8. CDR3 in amino acids: CATSRSRGQQTQYF. The DNA of the CDR3 is TGTGCCACCAGCCGCTCCAGGGGGCAACAGACCCAGTACTTC.

The genes are TRBV27 and TRBJ2-7, with D uncertain. V dropped 6 bases and J dropped 6 bases, with 12 bases sitting between them. The CDR3 extends over 12 amino acids. Germline CDR1 reads MNHEY; CDR2 reads SMNVEV (reference sequence). This CDR3 is CASSFILGEQYF. The CDR3 nucleotides are TGTGCCAGCAGCTTCATATTGGGCGAGCAGTACTTC.

The chain has TRBV7-8 and TRBJ2-1; 10 bases align to TRBD2. Looked up from germline, CDR1 is SGHVS and CDR2 is FQNEAQ. The CDR3 is made up of 17 amino acids. V lost 1 base and J lost 12; bases outside the gene matches: 15. The CDR3 nucleotides are TGTGCCAGCAGCTTAGAAGTCAGGCTAGCGGGAGCTGAGAGGCAGTTCTTC. It translates to CASSLEVRLAGAERQFF.

J is TRBJ1-2 and V is TRBV6-5; D ambiguous. This CDR3 contains 15 residues. Looked up from germline, CDR1 is MNHEY and CDR2 is SVGAGI. V lost 0 bases and J lost 2, with 10 bases in between. CDR3 sequence reads: CASSYSWPINYGYTF. The CDR3 DNA reads as TGTGCCAGCAGTTACTCGTGGCCGATCAACTATGGCTACACCTTC.

The rearrangement links TRBV7-9 to TRBJ2-7; D gene ambiguous. The germline gives CDR1 SEHNR, CDR2 FQNEAQ (reference sequence). With 3 bases removed from V and 3 bases from J, the gap between germline ends came to 6 bases. The CDR3 is 12 residues long. The CDR3 coding sequence is TGTGCCAGCAGCTTCGACATCTACGAGCAGTACTTC. It yields the protein CASSFDIYEQYF.

The J gene is TRBJ1-1, the V gene TRBV2, with D possibly TRBD1 on 5 matching bases. Trimming removed 2 bases from V and 1 base from J, with 17 bases in between. The length of the CDR3 is 17 residues. CDR1 is SNHLY and CDR2 is FYNNEI in the germline V gene. The CDR3 is CASSERSRALGNTEAFF. DNA of the CDR3: TGTGCCAGCAGTGAACGCTCCAGGGCCCTGGGGAACACTGAAGCTTTCTTT.

This clone was detected once. The chain links TRBV7-9 to TRBJ1-2, with TRBD1 identical over 11 bases. Trimming at V came to 1 base and at J to 3 bases, leaving 10 bases not matched to a gene. Looked up from germline, CDR1 is SEHNR and CDR2 is FQNEAQ (reference sequence). CDR3 length: 18 residues. The CDR3 region has the DNA TGTGCCAGCAGCTTAGAAGTCTGGTCGGGACAGGGGGACTATGGCTACACCTTC. This translates into CASSLEVWSGQGDYGYTF.

CDR3 loop: CASSLGRLAGSYEQYF. The DNA of the CDR3 is TGTGCCAGCAGCTTGGGGAGGCTAGCGGGATCCTACGAGCAGTACTTC. V is TRBV5-5 and J is TRBJ2-7; the match to TRBD2 covers 9 bases. The CDR3 is 16 amino acids. The trim removed 0 bases at V and 1 base at J, leaving 5 bases unmatched. Germline V CDR1 and CDR2: SGHKS, YYEKEE (reference sequence).

The genes are TRBV15 and TRBJ1-2; D is possibly TRBD1 (5 bases). The CDR3 is made up of 16 amino acids. CDR1 is LNHNV and CDR2 is YYDKDF in the germline V gene (reference sequence). V was trimmed by 1 base and J by 7 bases, leaving 19 bases between them. This CDR3 reads CATSRGGAYAGSGYTF. The CDR3 bases are TGTGCCACCAGCAGAGGAGGGGCATACGCCGGGAGTGGCTACACCTTC.

The V gene is TRBV18, the J gene TRBJ2-5; perhaps TRBD2 as D (6 bases). This CDR3 has 15 residues. V lost 2 bases, J lost 2 bases, and 12 bases lay in between. Germline lookup yields CDR1 KGHSH and CDR2 LQKENI. CDR3 amino acids: CASSPGRGLQETQYF. The CDR3 bases are TGTGCCAGCTCACCAGGTCGGGGGTTACAAGAGACCCAGTACTTC.

This chain connects TRBV25-1 to TRBJ2-1, with D hard to call. V lost 8 bases and J 0 bases, leaving 5 bases between the germline ends. Germline assignment: CDR1 MGHDK and CDR2 SYGVNS. This CDR3 has 12 residues. The CDR3 DNA reads as TGTGCCAGCCGGGTCTCCTACAATGAGCAGTTCTTC. Its protein product is CASRVSYNEQFF. The full variable domain, rest sourced from reference TRBV25-1 and TRBJ2-1, is EADIYQTPRYLVIGTGKKITLECSQTMGHDKMYWYQQDPGMELHLIHYSYGVNSTEKGDLSSESTVSRIRTEHFPLTLESARPSHTSQYLCASRVSYNEQFFGPGTRLTVL.

As regards this clone: This same CDR3 is encoded by further DNA sequences in the sample. This rearrangement joins TRBV19 to TRBJ1-5; D possibly corresponds to TRBD1 (6 bases). Trimming removed 3 bases at V and 0 bases at J, with 9 bases between. Germline V gene sequence: CDR1 LNHDA, CDR2 SQIVND (reference sequence). The CDR3 extends over 15 amino acids. The CDR3 is CASSMAGASNQPQHF. CDR3 nucleotides: TGTGCCAGTAGTATGGCAGGGGCTAGCAATCAGCCCCAGCATTTT.

V gene TRBV11-2 combines with J gene TRBJ2-5, with D unclear. Germline CDR1 and CDR2: SGHAT and FQNNGV. CDR3 length: 14 amino acids. V shed 5 bases and J shed 0 bases, with 10 bases lying between them. For the CDR3, the DNA is TGTGCCAGCAGCCTAACAGCTCACCAAGAGACCCAGTACTTC. Translated, it gives CASSLTAHQETQYF.

In this sample, this clone turned up once. Other nucleotide sequences from this sample produce the same CDR3. This chain connects TRBV9 to TRBJ2-3; D unclear. Trimming removed 3 bases from V and 1 base from J, with 9 bases in between. The CDR3 loop spans 14 amino acids. The germline V gene encodes CDR1 SGDLS and CDR2 YYNGEE. The DNA for the CDR3 is TGTGCCAGCAGCGCCGAGACCGGCACAGATACGCAGTATTTT. Protein product: CASSAETGTDTQYF. The full variable domain, its missing parts supplied by reference TRBV9 and TRBJ2-3, is DSGVTQTPKHLITATGQRVTLRCSPRSGDLSVYWYQQSLDQGLQFLIQYYNGEERAKGNILERFSAQQFPDLHSELNLSSLELGDSALYFCASSAETGTDTQYFGPGTRLTVL.

The chain employs TRBV28 and TRBJ1-2; maybe TRBD1 (5 bases). Looked up from germline, CDR1 is MDHEN and CDR2 is SYDVKM. V dropped 8 bases and J dropped 10 bases, with 20 bases sitting between them. This CDR3 region has 13 residues. For the CDR3, the DNA is TGTGCCAGCGGACGTCTGGACGGGGGTTACTACACCTTC. Translating gives CASGRLDGGYYTF.